These 22 T cell receptor beta chains originate from one sample sequenced in a study of OX40 agonist ivuxolimab in advanced cancers. Receptor libraries were prepared by the immunoSEQ multiplex PCR assay. This is the immuneACCESS table as TCRdb keeps it, with only in-frame sequences that have V and J called. A part of the clones is gone; compared with another copy, unresolved V genes explain less than half, and the rest is unexplained. The sample table contains about 82,000 clones; only one count was recorded for roughly 83% of them. The biggest ten clones account for approximately 0.85% of the sample. Sequences were derived from CD4+ or CD8+ T cells sorted from blood, sampled in a trial of the OX40 agonist ivuxolimab. Source of these receptors: an adult with an advanced solid tumor such as melanoma, head and neck, liver or kidney cancer.

The chain combines TRBV30 with TRBJ2-7; 10 nucleotides line up with TRBD1. The CDR3 spans 15 residues. The V segment lost 0 bases and the J segment 2 bases; nucleotides outside the gene matches: 4. CDR1 is GTSNPN, CDR2 SVGIG, per germline (reference sequence). The CDR3, as DNA: TGTGCCTGGAGTGTACCCGGGACAGGGGCCTACGAGCAGTACTTC. This encodes CAWSVPGTGAYEQYF.

V and J are TRBV30 and TRBJ2-4, with D perhaps TRBD1 or TRBD2 (5 bases each). Germline CDR1 reads GTSNPN; CDR2 reads SVGIG (reference sequence). The CDR3 length is 11 residues. Between the trimmed V and J ends, which lost 5 bases and 8 bases, there was a span of 10 bases. The CDR3 coding sequence is TGTGCCTGGGGGGACGGGTACATTCAGTACTTC. Translated, it gives CAWGDGYIQYF. The full variable domain, completed using reference TRBV30 and TRBJ2-4, is SQTIHQWPATLVQPVGSPLSLECTVEGTSNPNLYWYRQAAGRGLQLLFYSVGIGQISSEVPQNLSASRPQDRQFILSSKKLLLSDSGFYLCAWGDGYIQYFGAGTRLSVL.

This clone was observed once. J is TRBJ2-4 and V is TRBV6-6; D unclear. Germline V gene data show CDR1 as MNHNY and CDR2 as SVGAGI (reference sequence). CDR3 length: 13 amino acids. The V end was cut by 8 bases, the J end by 0 bases, with 8 bases between. CDR3 sequence (DNA): TGTGCCAGCGCTGGCCTAGCCAAAAACATTCAGTACTTC. This translates into CASAGLAKNIQYF.

The V call is TRBV18, the J call TRBJ1-6, with 9 bases lining up with TRBD1. The length of the CDR3 is 16 residues. The ends lost 4 bases at V and 5 bases at J; junction bases unmatched: 6. CDR1 is KGHSH and CDR2 is LQKENI in the germline V gene. DNA of the CDR3: TGTGCCAGCTCACAGGGACAGGGCAAGGATAATTCACCCCTCCACTTT. Translating gives CASSQGQGKDNSPLHF. The full variable domain, its missing parts supplied by reference TRBV18 and TRBJ1-6, is NAGVMQNPRHLVRRRGQEARLRCSPMKGHSHVYWYRQLPEEGLKFMVYLQKENIIDESGMPKERFSAEFPKEGPSILRIQQVVRGDSAAYFCASSQGQGKDNSPLHFGNGTRLTVT.

The CDR3 DNA sequence: TGTGCCAGCAGTGGGGCCGCAACTAATGAAAAACTGTTTTTT. Protein product: CASSGAATNEKLFF. V is TRBV2 and J is TRBJ1-4; D remains unclear. CDR1 is SNHLY and CDR2 is FYNNEI in the germline V gene. This CDR3 region has 14 residues. Trimming removed 4 bases from V and 0 bases from J, with 6 bases in between.

Notes on this clone: Compared with germline, one end of the junction differs, possibly owing to a read error. The chain combines TRBV4-2 with TRBJ1-2; TRBD1 might be the D (5 bases). This CDR3 comprises 14 residues. Germline V lookup: CDR1 LGHNA, CDR2 YNFKEQ. DNA for the CDR3: TGTGCCAGCAGCCAAGGGGAGGTGGCCGGGACTCAGAAATTC. Residues: CASSQGEVAGTQKF.

This clone turned up a few times. This chain uses TRBV18 with TRBJ2-2; no clear D. Germline CDR1 and CDR2: KGHSH and LQKENI. The CDR3 length is 13 residues. With 0 bases removed from V and 1 base from J, the gap between germline ends came to 0 bases. DNA of the CDR3: TGTGCCAGCTCACCACCGAACACCGGGGAGCTGTTTTTT. This sequence encodes CASSPPNTGELFF.

The chain is built from TRBV7-2 and TRBJ1-1, with unresolved D. CDR3 length: 14 amino acids. V dropped 2 bases and J dropped 1 base, with 8 bases sitting between them. CDR1 is SGHTA and CDR2 is FQGNSA in the germline V gene. CDR3 sequence (DNA): TGTGCCAGCAGCTTATGGTACCAGAACACTGAAGCTTTCTTT. It codes for CASSLWYQNTEAFF.

V usage is TRBV9 and J usage is TRBJ2-1; 8 bases agree with TRBD2. The CDR3 spans 16 residues. Germline V gene sequence: CDR1 SGDLS, CDR2 YYNGEE. The V and J ends lost 0 bases and 7 bases, in that order; junction bases with no gene match: 9. CDR3 sequence (DNA): TGTGCCAGCAGCGTAGCTTCGGCGGGGGGCTCTAATGAGCAGTTCTTC. This sequence encodes CASSVASAGGSNEQFF.

This clone was counted a few times. The chain is built from TRBV12-5 and TRBJ1-5; D may be TRBD1 (5 bases). This CDR3 region has 12 residues. The germline gives CDR1 LGHNT, CDR2 FRNRAP. The V end lost 4 bases, the J end lost 4 bases, and 5 bases lay between the germline ends. CDR3 DNA: TGTGCTAGTGGTTACAGGAATCAGCCCCAGCATTTT. It is translated as CASGYRNQPQHF.

A remark on this clone: This CDR3 is also generated by other DNA sequences in the sample. The V and J genes are TRBV18 and TRBJ2-7; D remains unclear. Germline CDR1 KGHSH, CDR2 LQKENI. The V gene lost 0 bases and the J gene lost 0 bases, with 3 bases spanning the gap. This CDR3 is built from 13 residues. CDR3 protein: CASSPPSSYEQYF. The DNA of the CDR3 is TGTGCCAGCTCACCACCCAGCTCCTACGAGCAGTACTTC.

This clone came up once. The chain is built from TRBV14 and TRBJ1-4; possibly TRBD1 for D (6 bases). Germline V gene data show CDR1 as SGHDN and CDR2 as FVKESK. The CDR3 length is 14 residues. V was trimmed by 4 bases and J by 7 bases, leaving 13 bases between them. DNA for the CDR3: TGTGCCAGCAGCCCCACAGGGAGGGTTGAAAAACTGTTTTTT. Translating gives CASSPTGRVEKLFF.

V and J are TRBV6-5 and TRBJ1-5, with D perhaps matching TRBD1 (6 bases). V was shortened by 6 bases and J by 2 bases, with 8 bases between the two germline ends. CDR3 length: 13 amino acids. The germline V gene encodes CDR1 MNHEY and CDR2 SVGAGI. The CDR3 region has the DNA TGTGCCAGCAGATCAGGGGGCAATCAGCCCCAGCATTTT. Protein sequence: CASRSGGNQPQHF.

This clone was detected only once. V gene TRBV29-1 combines with J gene TRBJ2-4; D ambiguous. V was shortened by 4 bases and J by 0 bases, with 4 bases between the two germline ends. Germline V lookup: CDR1 SQVTM, CDR2 ANQGSEA. The CDR3 runs to 12 residues. CDR3 region: CSVAVAKNIQYF. CDR3 coding DNA: TGCAGCGTTGCGGTAGCCAAAAACATTCAGTACTTC.

CDR3 nucleotides: TGTGCCAGCAGAGTTGTTACAGGGAGCGAGCAGTACTTC. Its translation is CASRVVTGSEQYF. This chain connects TRBV7-9 to TRBJ2-7, with a possible D match to TRBD1 (6 bases). The CDR3 has 13 amino acids. With 6 bases removed from V and 6 bases from J, the gap between germline ends came to 15 bases. Germline V gene data show CDR1 as SEHNR and CDR2 as FQNEAQ (reference sequence).

The CDR3 region is CASSLRGDSNQPQHF. The CDR3 DNA follows: TGTGCCAGCAGTTTACGCGGGGATAGCAATCAGCCCCAGCATTTT. V gene TRBV27 combines with J gene TRBJ1-5; no clear D gene. CDR1 is MNHEY, CDR2 SMNVEV, per germline (reference sequence). Trimming stripped 2 bases from V and 0 bases from J, with 8 bases between. The CDR3 totals 15 residues.

The chain recombines TRBV2 with TRBJ1-1, with TRBD1 as a possible D gene (6 bases). Looked up from germline, CDR1 is SNHLY and CDR2 is FYNNEI. Trimming stripped 5 bases from V and 0 bases from J, with 13 bases between. This CDR3 is built from 15 residues. The CDR3 loop is CASSTDRFMNTEAFF. CDR3 nucleotide sequence: TGTGCCAGCAGTACCGACAGGTTCATGAACACTGAAGCTTTCTTT.

The V and J genes are TRBV23-1 and TRBJ1-3; D call uncertain. TRBV23-1 is marked as an open reading frame, function uncertain. With 2 bases removed from V and 0 bases from J, the gap between germline ends came to 32 bases. CDR3 size: 23 residues. The CDR3 region has the DNA TGCGCCAGCAGTCAACCTCACACCCCTAACTTAACTATAGACGGGTACTCTGGAAACACCATATATTTT. Protein product: CASSQPHTPNLTIDGYSGNTIYF.

The rearrangement links TRBV18 to TRBJ1-1, with D unclear. This CDR3 has 16 residues. The V gene's germline CDR1 is KGHSH and CDR2 LQKENI. V was cut by 0 bases and J by 0 bases, with 11 bases left in between. As DNA, the CDR3 is TGTGCCAGCTCACCACCGGGGAATTCCATGAACACTGAAGCTTTCTTT. Translating it yields CASSPPGNSMNTEAFF.

The chain is built from TRBV4-2 and TRBJ2-5; TRBD1 agrees at 10 bases. Trimming at V came to 1 base and at J to 3 bases, leaving 2 bases not matched to a gene. The CDR3 has 15 residues. The germline gives CDR1 LGHNA, CDR2 YNFKEQ. The CDR3 bases are TGTGCCAGCAGCCAAGTTGGGACAGGGGAAGAGACCCAGTACTTC. This encodes CASSQVGTGEETQYF.

This chain connects TRBV6-4 to TRBJ2-2; D perhaps matches TRBD1 (6 bases). Germline CDR1 and CDR2: MRHNA and SNTAGT. V was shortened by 6 bases and J by 2 bases, with 13 bases between the two germline ends. The CDR3 consists of 15 residues. CDR3 in DNA: TGTGCCAGCAGAGCGTCGACAGGAAACACCGGGGAGCTGTTTTTT. Its translation: CASRASTGNTGELFF.

This chain connects TRBV13 to TRBJ2-4, with D unclear. Germline CDR1 is PRHDT and CDR2 is FYEKMQ (reference sequence). This CDR3 spans 13 amino acids. Trimming removed 5 bases at V and 4 bases at J, with 9 bases between. The CDR3 sequence: CASSGQTKNIQYF. The CDR3 nucleotides are TGTGCCAGCAGCGGCCAGACTAAAAACATTCAGTACTTC.